Following are 25 T cell receptor beta chains from one sample sequenced in a study of CD8 T cells in Susac syndrome. Random hexamers served to reverse transcribe about 0.45 to 1 ug RNA. One entry per CDR3 protein, called by TCRdb with MiXCR from the immunoSEQ multiplex PCR reads. The data show fewer than 150,000 distinct CDR3 sequences, around 91% seen once. The specimen sequenced was CD8+ T cells from PBMCs. The receptors stem from a human donor with multiple sclerosis.

This chain joins TRBV28 and TRBJ2-7, with TRBD1 matching over 7 bases. The V and J ends lost 5 bases and 3 bases, in that order; junction bases with no gene match: 16. This CDR3 is 17 amino acids long. CDR1 and CDR2 (germline): MDHEN, SYDVKM. DNA of the CDR3: TGTGCCAGCAGTCCGGACAGGCGCCTAGGGCGAGGCTACGAGCAGTACTTC. It codes for CASSPDRRLGRGYEQYF.

The rearrangement joins TRBV19 to TRBJ2-5; no clear D gene. Per germline, CDR1 LNHDA and CDR2 SQIVND (reference sequence). The CDR3 consists of 16 residues. The V end lost 6 bases, the J end lost 4 bases, and 21 bases lay between the germline ends. CDR3 amino acids: CASSEYPLGKRETQYF. The CDR3 bases are TGTGCCAGTAGCGAGTATCCCTTGGGGAAAAGAGAGACCCAGTACTTC.

CDR3 sequence (DNA): TGCAGCGTTGAAGATGGGGGCTACGAGCAGTACTTC. Its translation: CSVEDGGYEQYF. The rearrangement uses TRBV29-1 and TRBJ2-7; the D gene could be TRBD1 or TRBD2 (5 bases each). The CDR3 contains 12 residues. In germline, CDR1 is SQVTM, CDR2 ANQGSEA. V was trimmed by 0 bases and J by 3 bases, leaving 6 bases between them.

V usage is TRBV18 and J usage is TRBJ2-1; D is ambiguous. The CDR3 is made up of 15 amino acids. The germline gives CDR1 KGHSH, CDR2 LQKENI. Trimming left V 0 bases short and J 0 bases short, with 6 bases between. The CDR3 DNA is TGTGCCAGCTCACCACCTTCAATCTCCTACAATGAGCAGTTCTTC. Its protein product is CASSPPSISYNEQFF.

The table lists this clonotype with a count of one. The chain employs TRBV5-4 and TRBJ2-7; TRBD2 aligns across 7 bases. Unmatched junction bases numbered 10, after V lost 0 bases and J lost 4 bases. This CDR3 has 16 residues. The germline V gene has CDR1 SGHNT and CDR2 YYREEE (reference sequence). CDR3 nucleotides: TGTGCCAGCAGCTTGGAGTCTCGAGCGGGAATATACGAGCAGTACTTC. Amino acids: CASSLESRAGIYEQYF.

Here the CDR3 reads CASSFLRGLAPRGTGELFF. The CDR3 DNA sequence: TGTGCCAGCAGCTTCCTCCGGGGACTAGCTCCCCGAGGCACCGGGGAGCTGTTTTTT. The genes are TRBV5-6 and TRBJ2-2; 9 positions agree with TRBD2. The CDR3 is made up of 19 amino acids. J lost 4 bases, V lost 2 bases, and 15 bases had no gene match. Per germline, CDR1 SGHDT and CDR2 YYEEEE.

The chain has TRBV7-9 and TRBJ2-1, with TRBD2 identical over 12 bases. The junction had 7 bases not matched to a gene; V was cut back by 4 bases and J by 3 bases. CDR1 and CDR2 (germline): SEHNR, FQNEAQ (reference sequence). The CDR3 sequence is 17 residues long. The CDR3 DNA reads TGTGCCAGCAGCTCCGGACTAGCGGGACCCCGCTACAATGAGCAGTTCTTC. This sequence encodes CASSSGLAGPRYNEQFF. Variable domain in full (rest from reference TRBV7-9 and TRBJ2-1): DTGVSQNPRHKITKRGQNVTFRCDPISEHNRLYWYRQTLGQGPEFLTYFQNEAQLEKSRLLSDRFSAERPKGSFSTLEIQRTEQGDSAMYLCASSSGLAGPRYNEQFFGPGTRLTVL.

V gene TRBV29-1 combines with J gene TRBJ2-1; D is perhaps TRBD1 (5 bases). There are 14 residues in the CDR3. V was trimmed by 8 bases and J by 9 bases, leaving 23 bases between them. CDR1 is SQVTM, CDR2 ANQGSEA, per germline. This CDR3 reads CSHPVGEGVTEQFF. The CDR3 coding sequence is TGCAGCCACCCGGTCGGTGAAGGGGTGACTGAGCAGTTCTTC.

V usage is TRBV4-1 and J usage is TRBJ2-7, with TRBD2 identical over 11 bases. The V gene's germline CDR1 is MGHRA and CDR2 YSYEKL. The V and J ends lost 3 bases and 3 bases, in that order; junction bases with no gene match: 7. The length of the CDR3 is 16 residues. CDR3 residues: CASSQMGTSGGYEQYF. The DNA of the CDR3 is TGCGCCAGCAGCCAGATGGGAACTAGCGGGGGCTACGAGCAGTACTTC.

This chain links TRBV2 with TRBJ2-1; unclear D gene. This CDR3 is 12 amino acids long. Per the germline V gene, CDR1 is SNHLY and CDR2 is FYNNEI. Trimming shortened V by 6 bases and J by 10 bases, and 13 bases separated the two germline ends. The CDR3 reads CASRGAADEQFF. The CDR3 coding sequence is TGTGCCAGCAGGGGTGCGGCAGACGAGCAGTTCTTC.

Only one count was recorded for this clonotype. The rearrangement links TRBV5-1 to TRBJ2-5; 7 nucleotides match TRBD1. The CDR3 covers 16 residues. V lost 4 bases to trimming and J lost 4 bases; unmatched junction nucleotides: 13. The germline gives CDR1 SGHRS, CDR2 YFSETQ. The CDR3 loop reads CASSVSAEGARETQYF. In DNA form, the CDR3 reads TGCGCCAGCAGCGTGTCGGCCGAGGGGGCGAGAGAGACCCAGTACTTC. The complete variable domain, with remaining parts taken from reference TRBV5-1 and TRBJ2-5, reads KAGVTQTPRYLIKTRGQQVTLSCSPISGHRSVSWYQQTPGQGLQFLFEYFSETQRNKGNFPGRFSGRQFSNSRSEMNVSTLELGDSALYLCASSVSAEGARETQYFGPGTRLLVL.

The chain couples TRBV27 to TRBJ2-7; 9 nucleotides agree with TRBD2. Germline CDR1 reads MNHEY; CDR2 reads SMNVEV (reference sequence). V lost 3 bases and J lost 6; bases outside the gene matches: 6. The CDR3 is made up of 14 amino acids. CDR3: CASSFTAGGFEQYF. CDR3 DNA: TGTGCCAGCAGTTTTACAGCGGGAGGCTTCGAGCAGTACTTC.

V gene TRBV19 combines with J gene TRBJ1-1; possibly TRBD1 for D (6 bases). Germline loops: CDR1 LNHDA, CDR2 SQIVND (reference sequence). The length of the CDR3 is 14 residues. V dropped 9 bases and J dropped 1 base, with 15 bases sitting between them. CDR3 bases: TGTGCCAGCGAAACCGGGACATCGAACACTGAAGCTTTCTTT. As protein: CASETGTSNTEAFF.

The rearrangement uses TRBV29-1 and TRBJ2-3; D remains unclear. There are 12 residues in the CDR3. Trimming stripped 7 bases from V and 4 bases from J, with 12 bases between. Germline CDR1 SQVTM, CDR2 ANQGSEA. In DNA, the CDR3 is TGCAGCGCTCTCAAGCTGGCAGATACGCAGTATTTT. It yields the protein CSALKLADTQYF.

V gene TRBV15 combines with J gene TRBJ2-5; tentative D call: TRBD1 (6 bases). The V gene's germline CDR1 is LNHNV and CDR2 YYDKDF (reference sequence). The V gene lost 5 bases and the J gene lost 0 bases, with 16 bases spanning the gap. The CDR3 has 16 residues. CDR3 nucleotides: TGTGCCACCAGCTACGACAGGAGCCTGTACCAAGAGACCCAGTACTTC. Protein sequence: CATSYDRSLYQETQYF.

The chain recombines TRBV19 with TRBJ2-7, with D perhaps matching TRBD1 (6 bases). The CDR3 is made up of 14 amino acids. With 7 bases removed from V and 4 bases from J, the gap between germline ends came to 17 bases. Germline V gene lookup returns CDR1 LNHDA and CDR2 SQIVND (reference sequence). The CDR3 nucleotides read TGTGCCAGTACCCCCGGTACAGGGATTTACGAGCAGTACTTC. Its translation: CASTPGTGIYEQYF.

This rearrangement joins TRBV28 to TRBJ2-1; TRBD2 aligns across 9 bases. Germline V lookup: CDR1 MDHEN, CDR2 SYDVKM. V trimming: 1 base; J trimming: 8 bases; junction bases outside the gene matches: 6. This CDR3 is 15 amino acids long. CDR3 amino acids: CASSLSAGGVYEQFF. DNA for the CDR3: TGTGCCAGCAGTTTATCTGCGGGAGGGGTTTATGAGCAGTTCTTC.

This chain joins TRBV27 and TRBJ2-2, with 9 bases that match TRBD1. Germline assignment: CDR1 MNHEY and CDR2 SMNVEV (reference sequence). V was clipped by 6 bases and J by 7 bases; unmatched bases: 6. This CDR3 contains 14 residues. The CDR3 region has the DNA TGTGCCAGCAGCTCGGACAGGGGCGGCGGGGAGCTGTTTTTT. It is translated as CASSSDRGGGELFF.

The rearrangement joins TRBV19 to TRBJ2-1; D unresolved. This CDR3 is built from 15 residues. V dropped 5 bases and J dropped 4 bases, with 15 bases sitting between them. Germline V gene sequence: CDR1 LNHDA, CDR2 SQIVND (reference sequence). The CDR3 is CASSFVTGDYNEQFF. CDR3 nucleotide sequence: TGTGCCAGTAGTTTTGTGACTGGTGATTACAATGAGCAGTTCTTC.

The chain combines TRBV20-1 with TRBJ2-6; D is possibly TRBD1 (6 bases). This CDR3 region has 16 residues. The ends were cut back, 6 bases at V and 2 bases at J, with 17 bases in the middle. Germline V gene lookup returns CDR1 DFQATT and CDR2 SNEGSKA (reference sequence). CDR3 in amino acids: CSATDSTFTGANVLTF. In DNA, the CDR3 is TGCAGTGCAACGGACAGCACCTTTACTGGGGCCAACGTCCTGACTTTC.

The gene calls are TRBV15 and TRBJ2-4; 7 nucleotides agree with TRBD1. The CDR3 runs to 15 residues. Losses at the gene ends were 6 bases for V and 0 bases for J; bases not matched to a gene: 5. Germline CDR1 and CDR2: LNHNV and YYDKDF (reference sequence). CDR3 sequence (DNA): TGTGCCACCAGGAAAGGGGGCTTAGCCAAAAACATTCAGTACTTC. It encodes CATRKGGLAKNIQYF. The whole variable domain, remainder taken from reference TRBV15 and TRBJ2-4, is DAMVIQNPRYQVTQFGKPVTLSCSQTLNHNVMYWYQQKSSQAPKLLFHYYDKDFNNEADTPDNFQSRRPNTSFCFLDIRSPGLGDTAMYLCATRKGGLAKNIQYFGAGTRLSVL.

This clonotype has only a few counts. This chain joins TRBV12-3 or TRBV12-4 and TRBJ1-5, with D unresolved. V lost 3 bases and J 6 bases, leaving 3 bases between the germline ends. The CDR3 is 11 amino acids. This chain's CDR3 is CASSFGQPQHF. The DNA of the CDR3 is TGTGCCAGCAGTTTTGGTCAGCCCCAGCATTTT.

The gene calls are TRBV28 and TRBJ2-3; 7 nucleotides agree with TRBD2. V gave up 2 bases and J gave up 4 bases; unmatched junction bases: 12. This CDR3 is built from 17 residues. Germline V CDR1 and CDR2: MDHEN, SYDVKM. CDR3 sequence: CASSLTGRRGGADTQYF. CDR3 nucleotides: TGTGCCAGCAGTTTAACCGGGAGGCGTGGGGGAGCAGATACGCAGTATTTT.

This sequence joins TRBV30 and TRBJ2-1, with D perhaps matching TRBD2 (6 bases). Per the germline V gene, CDR1 is GTSNPN and CDR2 is SVGIG (reference sequence). Deletions cut 0 bases from V and 2 bases from J, with 17 bases between. The CDR3 extends over 17 amino acids. CDR3 residues: CAWSVLSGLSTYNEQFF. The CDR3 bases are TGTGCCTGGAGTGTGCTTAGCGGACTGTCGACCTACAATGAGCAGTTCTTC.

The chain is built from TRBV27 and TRBJ2-1; 8 positions match TRBD1. The length of the CDR3 is 15 residues. Germline trimming cut 6 bases from V and 2 bases from J; bases unmatched to any gene: 6. Germline assignment: CDR1 MNHEY and CDR2 SMNVEV (reference sequence). This CDR3 is CASSPTGVAYNEQFF. The CDR3 region has the DNA TGTGCCAGCAGCCCGACAGGGGTCGCCTACAATGAGCAGTTCTTC.